The clone carrying this T cell receptor beta chain was detected once. The primer mix had 60 Vbeta and 13 Jbeta primers. TCRdb's table, derived via immunoSEQ multiplex PCR, lists solely in-frame clones and lacks some. The table includes 59,000 or so clones, over 75% detected once. The V gene's germline CDR1 is SGHNT and CDR2 YYREEE (reference sequence). The CDR3 totals 15 residues. This entry belongs to a study of cytomegalovirus exposure and HLA in healthy donors. The specimen sequenced was PBMCs. This chain connects TRBV5-4 to TRBJ2-5; TRBD2 matches 8 bases. TRBJ2-7 explains the end of the DNA better; the J call may be wrong. The sequence was obtained from a female donor in good health and CMV-seronegative. This CDR3 is CASSSGPGGTYEQYF. The DNA of the CDR3 is TGTGCCAGCAGCTCCGGCCCGGGAGGGACCTACGAGCAGTACTTC.